The T cell receptor beta chain described here comes from a study of long-term antiretroviral therapy in people with HIV (dated by TCRdb to between 2020 and 2023). Context from the whole study: Collection of the earliest samples took place about a decade ahead of the 2015 WHO recommendation for immediate ART, at a time when ART was typically delayed until CD4 counts fell. Among the approximately 30 participants with HIV, fewer than twelve were female. From some 30 adults with confirmed HIV infection, the cohort provided some 200 cryopreserved PBMC samples, gathered serially across a mean of approximately six years (range 1-12). No cross-contamination during QIAcube processing turned up in test extractions that ran a monoclonal T-cell line alongside 33 polyclonal samples. A retrospective serial study tested whether ART initiation and durable HIV suppression were associated with changes in peripheral blood TRB repertoire composition and diversity.

Sequencing of the TRB variable region was done with the immunoSEQ hsTCRB v3.0 assay at survey level resolution. The targeted TRB sequencing depth was roughly 35,000-50,000 T-cell genomes per sample. TRB libraries were pooled and sequenced on an Illumina MiSeq using a v3 150-cycle kit. Regarding the original processing steps: Repertoire analysis was run in R within a reproducible Nextflow workflow that covered QC, data transformation and analysis. Custom analyses were implemented in LymphoSeq2, an R package for AIRR-Seq data exploration. Several samples yielding fewer than 5000 total TRB sequences were excluded, leaving about 190 analyzed HIV repertoires. Of the roughly 190 retained HIV repertoires, about 61 were collected before and 120 to 130 after ART initiation. Repertoires were downsampled to 5000 TRB nucleotide sequences, with summary statistics averaged over 100 downsampling iterations. Only TRB sequences with CDR3 regions of at least seven amino acids were retained for analysis. A Shannon entropy-derived clonality score and the Gini coefficient were used to measure diversity. In repertoire networks, the top 5000 CDR3 amino acid sequences were linked whenever an edit distance of one separated two sequences. For TRB CDR3 amino acid sequences, antigen specificity groups and MHC restriction were predicted with GLIPH2. To flag known CMV, EBV, HIV or tissue antigen associations, CDR3 amino acid sequences were matched against VDJdb and McPAS-TCR. Pre-ART, post-ART and control groups were compared with Wilcoxon signed-rank tests and Holm-Bonferroni correction. Not all clones reach the TCRdb copy of this immuneACCESS table, which keeps in-frame sequences only. Checked studies attribute under half of the gap to unresolved V genes and leave the rest unexplained. V and J calls plus clone size are reproduced from that table; the DNA served to infer D and trimming. This sample has around 18,000 clones in its table, and 76% of those were observed once. The ten largest clones capture approximately 15% of the sample.

There are 16 amino acids in the CDR3, from cysteine to phenylalanine inclusive. The CDR3 DNA has 48 bases and is translated from base 1. The germline V gene sets CDR1 to SGHRS and CDR2 to YFSETQ. The trim is 3 bases for V and 2 bases for J, with a gap of 12 bases between the germline ends. Participants were included only if at least one PBMC sample before ART initiation and at least two post-ART samples were available. Every participant with HIV received treatment in the United States of America. Before DNA extraction, cryopreserved samples of about 0.95-10 million PBMC were thawed and washed. At the time of the earliest PBMC sample, participants with HIV were aged between roughly 20 and 55 years. Per participant, PBMC samples came from 1-4 timepoints prior to ART initiation and 2-8 timepoints following ART initiation, for a median of 7 samples. Serial HIV viral load, CD4+ T-cell count, ART history and demographic data were obtained for every participant. A Qiagen kit on a QIAcube was used to extract genomic DNA from unsorted PBMC, with samples processed in batches of 12.

With respect to this clone: This clone's antigen is unknown. No qualities accompany the bases; no much larger clone lies one base away.

The research as a whole found: Inferences about post-ART repertoire changes were limited because no data were available on ART adherence, viral resistance or therapy changes. Samples dated from about 2004 to 2018, and the ART regimens used may be less effective than current ones. Since PBMC availability was limited, sequencing covered only the TCR beta chain, with no alpha chain pairing. At every time point, the repertoire was dominated by expanded TRB clones first identified before ART initiation, although this dominance fluctuated and, in many PLHIV, declined after ART. Narrower CDR3 length ranges were observed in HIV repertoires than in controls, and an antigen-experienced repertoire with only a slight naive shift after ART was suggested by the network structure. Starting ART was linked to a significant rise in TRB diversity, yet even with long-term ART the diversity remained significantly lower than in transplant donor controls. Unsorted PBMC were profiled instead of sorted CD4+ and CD8+ T cells because pre-ART samples had limited cell numbers.

The rearrangement joined TRBV5-1 to TRBJ1-6; 6 matching bases give a weak D call of TRBD1. The sample here was unsorted PBMCs, taken 0.5 years before starting antiretroviral therapy. This receptor was obtained from a woman in her 50s with HIV. DNA sequence: TGCGCCAGCAGCTCGAGGGGGGGAGCCTATAATTCACCCCTCCACTTT. It specifies CASSSRGGAYNSPLHF.